Listed below are T cell receptor beta chains from one sample, sequenced in a study of cytomegalovirus exposure and HLA in healthy donors. Data came from immunoSEQ multiplex PCR; TCRdb stores just in-frame clones and leaves some out. The sample holds 95,000 to 150,000 clones, 75% to 85% seen once. What was sequenced was PBMCs. These receptors were collected from a young man in good health and CMV-seropositive. CDR3s include the opening cysteine and the closing phenylalanine or tryptophan. Fields, in order: CDR3 protein, CDR3 DNA, clone size, J gene, D gene, V gene. The D gene is left open where the match is weak. Clone size is shown for a subset of rows, as once, few, many or a class of expanded clone.

cdr3_aa: CASSLDRHSYEQYF
cdr3_nt: TGTGCCAGCAGCTTAGATCGACACTCCTACGAGCAGTACTTC
clone_size: .
j_call: TRBJ2-7
d_call: .
v_call: TRBV11-1

cdr3_aa: CASSDHATAGTEAFF
cdr3_nt: TGTGCCAGCAGTGATCACGCGACTGCGGGCACTGAAGCTTTCTTT
clone_size: once
j_call: TRBJ1-1
d_call: .
v_call: TRBV2

cdr3_aa: CASRQGSPDTQYF
cdr3_nt: TGCGCCAGTAGACAGGGATCGCCGGATACGCAGTATTTT
clone_size: .
j_call: TRBJ2-3
d_call: TRBD1
v_call: TRBV10-2

cdr3_aa: CASIARETGELFF
cdr3_nt: TGTGCCAGTATCGCCCGAGAGACCGGGGAGCTGTTTTTT
clone_size: once
j_call: TRBJ2-2
d_call: .
v_call: TRBV19

cdr3_aa: CASSYSARTEAFF
cdr3_nt: TGTGCCAGCAGTTACTCCGCGAGGACTGAAGCTTTCTTT
clone_size: .
j_call: TRBJ1-1
d_call: .
v_call: TRBV6-5

cdr3_aa: CASSVGDQAFF
cdr3_nt: TGCGCCAGCAGTGTAGGAGACCAAGCTTTCTTT
clone_size: .
j_call: TRBJ1-1
d_call: .
v_call: TRBV10-1

cdr3_aa: CASSQDRDTEAFF
cdr3_nt: TGTGCCAGCAGTCAGGACAGGGACACTGAAGCTTTCTTT
clone_size: once
j_call: TRBJ1-1
d_call: TRBD1
v_call: TRBV2

cdr3_aa: CASNLAGQPNTEAFF
cdr3_nt: TGTGCCAGCAACCTCGCAGGGCAACCGAACACTGAAGCTTTCTTT
clone_size: .
j_call: TRBJ1-1
d_call: .
v_call: TRBV28

cdr3_aa: CASRRSGGASYEQYF
cdr3_nt: TGTGCCAGCAGGAGAAGCGGGGGGGCCTCCTACGAGCAGTACTTC
clone_size: .
j_call: TRBJ2-7
d_call: TRBD2
v_call: TRBV14

cdr3_aa: CASSLDRGVRSNQPQHF
cdr3_nt: TGTGCCAGCAGCTTAGACAGGGGAGTCAGGAGCAATCAGCCCCAGCATTTT
clone_size: .
j_call: TRBJ1-5
d_call: TRBD1
v_call: TRBV5-8

cdr3_aa: CASSSPGTGDYGYTF
cdr3_nt: TGTGCCAGCAGTTCACCCGGGACAGGGGACTATGGCTACACCTTC
clone_size: .
j_call: TRBJ1-2
d_call: TRBD1
v_call: TRBV6-5

cdr3_aa: CASSWDREAFF
cdr3_nt: TGTGCCAGCAGCTGGGACAGGGAAGCTTTCTTT
clone_size: few
j_call: TRBJ1-1
d_call: TRBD1
v_call: TRBV7-9

cdr3_aa: CASSVDYAVRGGDGTEAFF
cdr3_nt: TGTGCCAGCAGCGTAGATTACGCGGTCAGGGGAGGGGATGGGACTGAAGCTTTCTTT
clone_size: .
j_call: TRBJ1-1
d_call: .
v_call: TRBV9

cdr3_aa: CASKPGATSGNTIYF
cdr3_nt: TGTGCCAGCAAACCAGGGGCAACCTCTGGAAACACCATATATTTT
clone_size: .
j_call: TRBJ1-3
d_call: .
v_call: TRBV2

cdr3_aa: CASREQGAEAFF
cdr3_nt: TGTGCCAGCAGGGAACAGGGGGCTGAAGCTTTCTTT
clone_size: few
j_call: TRBJ1-1
d_call: TRBD1
v_call: TRBV2

cdr3_aa: CASTKTAGGGAFF
cdr3_nt: TGTGCCAGCACGAAAACGGCAGGCGGAGGGGCTTTCTTT
clone_size: .
j_call: TRBJ1-1
d_call: .
v_call: TRBV11-3

cdr3_aa: CASSWDNNSPLHF
cdr3_nt: TGCGCCAGCAGCTGGGACAATAATTCACCCCTCCACTTT
clone_size: .
j_call: TRBJ1-6
d_call: .
v_call: TRBV5-1

cdr3_aa: CASSLGAWDKSSYEQYF
cdr3_nt: TGTGCCAGCAGCTTAGGGGCGTGGGACAAGAGCTCCTACGAGCAGTACTTC
clone_size: .
j_call: TRBJ2-7
d_call: .
v_call: TRBV11-2

cdr3_aa: CASSQGGQGVTYEQYF
cdr3_nt: TGTGCCAGCAGCCAAGGGGGGCAGGGCGTAACCTACGAGCAGTACTTC
clone_size: .
j_call: TRBJ2-7
d_call: .
v_call: TRBV4-2

cdr3_aa: CASSRSHSPEQYF
cdr3_nt: TGCGCCAGCAGCCGCAGTCACAGCCCCGAGCAGTACTTC
clone_size: .
j_call: TRBJ2-7
d_call: .
v_call: TRBV4-1

cdr3_aa: CASTNGTGAKGGYTF
cdr3_nt: TGCGCCAGCACTAACGGAACAGGGGCAAAAGGTGGCTACACCTTC
clone_size: .
j_call: TRBJ1-2
d_call: TRBD1
v_call: TRBV5-1

cdr3_aa: CSVDGTGGTYEQYF
cdr3_nt: TGCAGCGTTGACGGGACAGGGGGCACCTACGAGCAGTACTTC
clone_size: .
j_call: TRBJ2-7
d_call: TRBD1
v_call: TRBV29-1

cdr3_aa: CAIRGLDADTEAFF
cdr3_nt: TGTGCCATCAGAGGACTGGATGCGGACACTGAAGCTTTCTTT
clone_size: .
j_call: TRBJ1-1
d_call: .
v_call: TRBV10-3

cdr3_aa: CASRFRGGSGELFF
cdr3_nt: TGTGCCAGTAGATTCCGAGGGGGCTCCGGGGAGCTGTTTTTT
clone_size: .
j_call: TRBJ2-2
d_call: TRBD1
v_call: TRBV19

cdr3_aa: CASSLVSGAPSEQYF
cdr3_nt: TGCGCCAGCAGCTTGGTTTCAGGGGCCCCCTCCGAGCAGTACTTC
clone_size: .
j_call: TRBJ2-7
d_call: .
v_call: TRBV5-1

cdr3_aa: CSVAQDTYEQYF
cdr3_nt: TGCAGCGTTGCCCAGGATACCTACGAGCAGTACTTC
clone_size: .
j_call: TRBJ2-7
d_call: .
v_call: TRBV29-1

cdr3_aa: CASSLDGLAGETQYF
cdr3_nt: TGTGCCAGCTCCCTAGACGGGCTAGCGGGGGAGACCCAGTACTTC
clone_size: .
j_call: TRBJ2-5
d_call: TRBD2
v_call: TRBV9

cdr3_aa: CASRGVSSYEQYF
cdr3_nt: TGTGCCAGCCGGGGGGTTAGCTCCTACGAGCAGTACTTC
clone_size: .
j_call: TRBJ2-7
d_call: TRBD2
v_call: TRBV11-2

cdr3_aa: CASSLVAGSYEQYF
cdr3_nt: TGCGCCAGCAGCTTGGTTGCAGGGTCCTACGAGCAGTACTTC
clone_size: .
j_call: TRBJ2-7
d_call: .
v_call: TRBV5-1

cdr3_aa: CASSANSGGLDTQYF
cdr3_nt: TGTGCCAGCAGCGCAAATAGCGGGGGTCTAGATACGCAGTATTTT
clone_size: .
j_call: TRBJ2-3
d_call: TRBD2
v_call: TRBV9

cdr3_aa: CAWSVLGNTEAFF
cdr3_nt: TGTGCCTGGAGTGTACTAGGGAACACTGAAGCTTTCTTT
clone_size: once
j_call: TRBJ1-1
d_call: .
v_call: TRBV30

cdr3_aa: CAIGAGEQETQYF
cdr3_nt: TGTGCCATCGGCGCGGGCGAGCAAGAGACCCAGTACTTC
clone_size: few
j_call: TRBJ2-5
d_call: .
v_call: TRBV10-3

cdr3_aa: CASSRPTGVVPEAFF
cdr3_nt: TGCGCCAGCAGCCGACCGACAGGGGTTGTGCCTGAAGCTTTCTTT
clone_size: .
j_call: TRBJ1-1
d_call: TRBD1
v_call: TRBV4-1